Given below is one T cell receptor (beta chain) in context. As yet, its antigen is unknown. Antigen-specific CD4+ T cells were expanded (with viral peptide pools) by the ViraFEST assay ahead of sequencing. Isolation of CD4+ T cells took place after around 10 days of culture. The data originate from a study of vaccination effects on CD4 cells after COVID-19. Whole-study results and caveats: The study got few convalescent patients and did not collect any early post-infection timepoints.

The CDR3 runs to 16 residues. V dropped 6 bases and J dropped 1; count of bases not matched to a gene: 12. Germline CDR1 SGHRS, CDR2 YFSETQ. Here immunoSEQ multiplex PCR was the method, and the copy in TCRdb shows in-frame clones only, minus some. The repertoire has more than 50,000 clones, more than 80% of them found once; the top ten carry 2% to 2.5%. The sample here was CD4+ T cells from PBMCs cultured with HCoV-229E spike peptides, taken before COVID-19 vaccination. The origin of this receptor is a human donor who received a COVID-19 vaccine. The rearrangement uses TRBV5-1 and TRBJ1-2, with TRBD1 identical over 7 bases. The CDR3 is CASTRDSTFGNYGYTF. CDR3 sequence (DNA): TGCGCCAGCACCCGGGACAGTACGTTTGGTAACTATGGCTACACCTTC.